What follows are 16 T cell receptor beta chains derived from one specimen sequenced in a study of blood T cells in healthy people across ages (dated by TCRdb to 2014 to 2015). Library prep was done by 5' RACE. Sequencing was performed on an Illumina HiSeq 2500. A second PCR of about 7 to 12 cycles was run with a J-beta primer mix and a sample-barcoded 5' primer. TCRdb reprocessed the public reads (quality trimming at Q25 with fastp, clone calling with MiXCR) and kept in-frame beta chains. Duplicate CDR3 protein sequences are folded into a single record with the most common DNA and genes. The sample contains about 1.4 million distinct CDR3 sequences, 55% to 75% of them found a single time. The ten largest clones represent 6.7% of the sample. Input material: blood. These receptors were collected from a man in his late teens or twenties in good health.

Only a few counts were recorded for this clonotype. The CDR3 region is CASSPGIEAFF. Here the CDR3 DNA reads TGTGCCAGCAGCCCCGGTATCGAAGCTTTCTTT. The chain couples TRBV7-9 to TRBJ1-1; unclear D gene. This CDR3 region has 11 residues. CDR1 is SEHNR, CDR2 FQNEAQ, per germline (reference sequence). V was pared by 5 bases and J by 8 bases, with 9 bases between. Full variable domain (outside the CDR3, taken from reference TRBV7-9 and TRBJ1-1): DTGVSQNPRHKITKRGQNVTFRCDPISEHNRLYWYRQTLGQGPEFLTYFQNEAQLEKSRLLSDRFSAERPKGSFSTLEIQRTEQGDSAMYLCASSPGIEAFFGQGTRLTVV.

This clonotype has a handful of counts. This chain links TRBV20-1 with TRBJ2-5, with D uncertain. V was pared by 3 bases and J by 3 bases, with 14 bases between. CDR3 length equals 14 residues. Germline values: CDR1 DFQATT, CDR2 SNEGSKA (reference sequence). The DNA of the CDR3 is TGCAGTGCTAGGGCCCCTCTAGATAAAGAGACCCAGTACTTC. It encodes CSARAPLDKETQYF.

The chain joins TRBV20-1 to TRBJ2-3, with 10 bases identical to TRBD2. Germline CDR1 and CDR2: DFQATT and SNEGSKA (reference sequence). The CDR3 extends over 14 amino acids. Germline trimming cut 5 bases from V and 1 base from J; bases unmatched to any gene: 3. The CDR3 reads CSAWLAGGTDTQYF. DNA for the CDR3: TGCAGTGCTTGGCTAGCGGGAGGCACAGATACGCAGTATTTT.

The chain joins TRBV12-3 or TRBV12-4 to TRBJ2-5; TRBD2 agrees at 14 bases. This CDR3 is 14 amino acids long. Trimming cost V 8 bases and J 8 bases; bases outside gene matches: 7. The CDR3 DNA follows: TGTGCCAGCGGGACTAGCGGGAGAACTGGTACCCAGTACTTC. Protein: CASGTSGRTGTQYF.

The rearrangement uses TRBV6-2 or TRBV6-3 and TRBJ2-1, with D possibly matching TRBD2 (6 bases). Per the germline V gene, CDR1 is MNHEY and CDR2 is SVGEGT. The CDR3 length is 15 residues. Trimming took 4 bases from V and 2 from J, leaving 12 bases between them. CDR3 DNA: TGTGCCAGCAGTTTCCGGGAGAACGCCTACAATGAGCAGTTCTTC. Its protein is CASSFRENAYNEQFF.

The V call is TRBV21-1, the J call TRBJ1-5; the D segment call TRBD1 is taken from the table without a DNA check. TRBV21-1 is marked as a pseudogene. The CDR3 is 16 amino acids. The CDR3 sequence is CASSKVARGRYQPQHF. The CDR3 DNA reads TGTGCCAGCAGCAAAGTGGCCAGGGGGCGGTATCAGCCCCAGCATTTT.

Only a few counts were recorded for this clonotype. The V and J genes are TRBV2 and TRBJ2-7; TRBD2 agrees at 10 bases. Per germline, CDR1 SNHLY and CDR2 FYNNEI. The CDR3 runs 15 residues. V lost 5 bases and J lost 5; bases outside the gene matches: 9. This CDR3 is CASSPLAGSMDEQYF. The CDR3 DNA reads TGTGCCAGCAGTCCACTAGCGGGATCAATGGACGAGCAGTACTTC. The full variable domain, its missing parts supplied by reference TRBV2 and TRBJ2-7, is EPEVTQTPSHQVTQMGQEVILRCVPISNHLYFYWYRQILGQKVEFLVSFYNNEISEKSEIFDDQFSVERPDGSNFTLKIRSTKLEDSAMYFCASSPLAGSMDEQYFGPGTRLTVT.

The chain is built from TRBV20-1 and TRBJ2-7; D unclear. The V end was cut by 0 bases, the J end by 7 bases, with 16 bases between. Germline values: CDR1 DFQATT, CDR2 SNEGSKA (reference sequence). This CDR3 comprises 14 residues. CDR3 coding DNA: TGCAGTGCTAGAGATTACGGTGGATTGGGGGAGCAGTACTTC. It is translated as CSARDYGGLGEQYF.

This clonotype was counted only a few times. This chain links TRBV29-1 with TRBJ2-1; 10 nucleotides match TRBD2. The junction had 12 bases not matched to a gene; V was cut back by 4 bases and J by 6 bases. The CDR3 consists of 16 residues. Germline values: CDR1 SQVTM, CDR2 ANQGSEA. The CDR3 sequence is CSVVASGSGDINEQFF. The CDR3, as DNA: TGCAGCGTTGTCGCTAGCGGGAGTGGGGATATCAATGAGCAGTTCTTC.

The gene calls are TRBV20-1 and TRBJ2-7; D not resolved. Germline CDR1 reads DFQATT; CDR2 reads SNEGSKA (reference sequence). CDR3 length: 17 residues. V was clipped by 3 bases and J by 0 bases, with 21 bases between them. The CDR3 region is CSASRAKVRRASYEQYF. CDR3 nucleotides: TGCAGTGCTAGCCGGGCCAAGGTGAGAAGGGCCTCCTACGAGCAGTACTTC.

The J gene is TRBJ2-3, the V gene TRBV15; maybe TRBD2 (7 bases). V shed 0 bases and J shed 4 bases, with 14 bases lying between them. This CDR3 contains 16 residues. Germline V gene sequence: CDR1 LNHNV, CDR2 YYDKDF (reference sequence). The CDR3: CATSREGGGLPDTQYF. The CDR3 nucleotides read TGTGCCACCAGCAGAGAAGGGGGAGGGTTACCAGATACGCAGTATTTT.

This chain uses TRBV5-1 with TRBJ2-2; D not certain. The CDR3 is 15 amino acids. Germline V gene sequence: CDR1 SGHRS, CDR2 YFSETQ. V shed 4 bases and J shed 0 bases, with 10 bases lying between them. The CDR3 DNA reads TGCGCCAGCAGCCAACCAGACACGAACACCGGGGAGCTGTTTTTT. Residues: CASSQPDTNTGELFF.

This clonotype has more than one count but fewer than ten. The chain uses TRBV29-1 and TRBJ2-7; D gene unclear. CDR1 and CDR2 (germline): SQVTM, ANQGSEA. Between the trimmed V and J ends, which lost 1 base and 3 bases, there was a span of 10 bases. The CDR3 is 13 residues long. The CDR3 DNA follows: TGCAGCGTTGAAGGTTGGAACAGCTACGAGCAGTACTTC. Its translation is CSVEGWNSYEQYF.

This clonotype showed up just a few times. This chain connects TRBV29-1 to TRBJ2-7; TRBD1 agrees at 12 bases. From germline, CDR1 is SQVTM and CDR2 ANQGSEA. The CDR3 loop spans 17 amino acids. V lost 4 bases, J lost 3 bases, and 13 bases stayed unmatched. The CDR3 loop reads CSVARDRGRWGFYEQYF. The CDR3 DNA reads as TGCAGCGTTGCGAGGGACAGGGGGCGATGGGGCTTCTACGAGCAGTACTTC.

V gene TRBV28 combines with J gene TRBJ2-7; 12 bases align to TRBD1. CDR3 length: 14 residues. Germline V lookup: CDR1 MDHEN, CDR2 SYDVKM. The J segment lost 6 bases and the V segment lost 5 bases, leaving 5 bases of the junction unmatched. The CDR3 DNA sequence: TGTGCCAGCAGTGACCGGGACAGGGGGCCCGAGCAGTACTTC. Translation: CASSDRDRGPEQYF.

This clonotype has a single count. V and J are TRBV4-1 and TRBJ1-2; the D gene is possibly TRBD1 (5 bases). This CDR3 contains 16 residues. Between the trimmed V and J ends, which lost 0 bases and 2 bases, there was a span of 13 bases. Germline loops: CDR1 MGHRA, CDR2 YSYEKL. CDR3 in amino acids: CASSQERGGANYGYTF. CDR3 nucleotides: TGCGCCAGCAGCCAAGAGAGAGGAGGGGCCAACTATGGCTACACCTTC.